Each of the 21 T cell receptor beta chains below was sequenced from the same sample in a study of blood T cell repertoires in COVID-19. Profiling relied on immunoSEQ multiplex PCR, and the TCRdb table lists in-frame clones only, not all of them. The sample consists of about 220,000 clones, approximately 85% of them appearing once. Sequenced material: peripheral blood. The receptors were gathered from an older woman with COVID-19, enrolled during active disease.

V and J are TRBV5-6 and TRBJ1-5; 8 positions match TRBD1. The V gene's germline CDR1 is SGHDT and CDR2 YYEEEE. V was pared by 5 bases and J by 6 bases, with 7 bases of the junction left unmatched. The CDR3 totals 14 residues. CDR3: CASSYGQGVQPQHF. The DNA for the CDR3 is TGTGCCAGCAGTTATGGACAGGGCGTTCAGCCCCAGCATTTT.

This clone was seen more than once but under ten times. CDR3 DNA: TGTGCCACTTCCCAGGGGGGCAATCAGCCCCAGCATTTT. As protein: CATSQGGNQPQHF. The V call is TRBV13, the J call TRBJ1-5; 7 bases match TRBD1. Germline loops: CDR1 PRHDT, CDR2 FYEKMQ (reference sequence). The CDR3 totals 13 residues. J was trimmed by 2 bases and V by 10 bases; bases with no gene match: 5.

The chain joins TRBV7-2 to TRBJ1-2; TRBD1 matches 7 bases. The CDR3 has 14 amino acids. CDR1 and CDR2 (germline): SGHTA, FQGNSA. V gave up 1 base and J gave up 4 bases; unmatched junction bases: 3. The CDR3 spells CASSLDPGGYGYTF. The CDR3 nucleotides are TGTGCCAGCAGCTTAGATCCAGGGGGCTATGGCTACACCTTC.

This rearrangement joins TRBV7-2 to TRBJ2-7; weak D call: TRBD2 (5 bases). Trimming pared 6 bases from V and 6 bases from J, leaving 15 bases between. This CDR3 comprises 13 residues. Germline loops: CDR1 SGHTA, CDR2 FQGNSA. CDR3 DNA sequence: TGTGCCAGCAGTAACCCCGAGGACTCCGAGCAGTACTTC. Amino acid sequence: CASSNPEDSEQYF.

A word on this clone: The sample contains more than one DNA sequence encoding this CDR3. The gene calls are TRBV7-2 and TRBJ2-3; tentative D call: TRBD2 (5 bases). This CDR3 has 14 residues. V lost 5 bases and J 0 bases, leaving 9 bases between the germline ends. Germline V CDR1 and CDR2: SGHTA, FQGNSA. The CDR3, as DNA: TGTGCCAGCAGCCTTACTAGAAGCACAGATACGCAGTATTTT. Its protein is CASSLTRSTDTQYF.

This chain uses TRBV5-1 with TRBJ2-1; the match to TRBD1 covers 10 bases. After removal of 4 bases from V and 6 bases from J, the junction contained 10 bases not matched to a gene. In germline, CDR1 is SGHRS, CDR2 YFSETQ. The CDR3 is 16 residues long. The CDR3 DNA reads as TGCGCCAGCAGCCTGCGTTGGACAGGGGGTGGCAATGAGCAGTTCTTC. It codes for CASSLRWTGGGNEQFF.

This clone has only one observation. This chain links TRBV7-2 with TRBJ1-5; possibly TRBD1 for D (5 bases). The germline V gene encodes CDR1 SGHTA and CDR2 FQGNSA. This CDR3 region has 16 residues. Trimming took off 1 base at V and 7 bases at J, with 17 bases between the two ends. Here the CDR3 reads CASSLVGRVGGQPQHF. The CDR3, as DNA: TGTGCCAGCAGCTTAGTGGGCAGGGTGGGGGGACAGCCCCAGCATTTT.

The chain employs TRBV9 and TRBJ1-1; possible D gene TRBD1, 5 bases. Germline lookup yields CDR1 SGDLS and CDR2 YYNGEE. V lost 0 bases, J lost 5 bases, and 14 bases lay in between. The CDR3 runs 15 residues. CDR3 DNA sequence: TGTGCCAGCAGCGTAGGGGACGGGAGGGAAACTGAAGCTTTCTTT. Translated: CASSVGDGRETEAFF.

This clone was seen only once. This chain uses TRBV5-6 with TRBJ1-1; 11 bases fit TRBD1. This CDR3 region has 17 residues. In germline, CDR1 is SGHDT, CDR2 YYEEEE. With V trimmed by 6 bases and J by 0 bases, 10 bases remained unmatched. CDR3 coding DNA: TGTGCCAGCAACTACCGTTGGACAGGGGGCTTGAACACTGAAGCTTTCTTT. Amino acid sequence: CASNYRWTGGLNTEAFF.

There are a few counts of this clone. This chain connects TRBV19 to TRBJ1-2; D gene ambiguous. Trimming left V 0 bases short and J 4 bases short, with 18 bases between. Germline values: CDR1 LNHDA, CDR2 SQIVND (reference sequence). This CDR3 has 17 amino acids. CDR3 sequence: CASSIDRYRRSVYGYTF. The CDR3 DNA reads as TGTGCCAGTAGTATAGATCGATACAGACGTTCGGTCTATGGCTACACCTTC.

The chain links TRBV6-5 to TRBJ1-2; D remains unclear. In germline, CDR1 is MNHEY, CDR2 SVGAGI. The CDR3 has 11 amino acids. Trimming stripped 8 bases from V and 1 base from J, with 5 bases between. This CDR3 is CASRNNYGYTF. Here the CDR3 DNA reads TGTGCCAGCCGTAATAACTATGGCTACACCTTC.

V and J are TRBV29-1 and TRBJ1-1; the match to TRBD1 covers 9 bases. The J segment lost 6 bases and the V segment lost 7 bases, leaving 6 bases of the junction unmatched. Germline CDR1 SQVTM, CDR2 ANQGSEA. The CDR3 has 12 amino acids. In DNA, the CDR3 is TGCAGCGCCGGGACAGGGCTCTCTGAAGCTTTCTTT. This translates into CSAGTGLSEAFF.

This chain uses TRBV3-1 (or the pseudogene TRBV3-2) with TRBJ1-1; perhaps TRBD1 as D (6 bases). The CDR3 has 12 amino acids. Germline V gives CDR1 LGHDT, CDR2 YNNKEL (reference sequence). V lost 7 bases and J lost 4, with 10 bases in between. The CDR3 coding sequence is TGTGCCAGCAAGTTGGGGGCCACTGAAGCTTTCTTT. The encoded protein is CASKLGATEAFF.

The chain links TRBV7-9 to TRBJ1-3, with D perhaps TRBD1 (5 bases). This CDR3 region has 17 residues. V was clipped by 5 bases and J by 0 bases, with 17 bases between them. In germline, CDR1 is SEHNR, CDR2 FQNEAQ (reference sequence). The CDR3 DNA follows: TGTGCCAGCAGCGGTTCGTCGACAGTATTCTCTGGAAACACCATATATTTT. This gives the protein CASSGSSTVFSGNTIYF.

The CDR3 sequence: CASSQQLAGANEQFF. The CDR3 nucleotides read TGTGCCAGCAGCCAACAACTAGCGGGAGCCAATGAGCAGTTCTTC. The rearrangement links TRBV3-1 (or the pseudogene TRBV3-2) to TRBJ2-1; 11 bases are a match to TRBD2. Germline trimming cut 2 bases from V and 6 bases from J; bases unmatched to any gene: 3. The CDR3 runs 15 residues. Germline CDR1 is LGHDT and CDR2 is YNNKEL (reference sequence).

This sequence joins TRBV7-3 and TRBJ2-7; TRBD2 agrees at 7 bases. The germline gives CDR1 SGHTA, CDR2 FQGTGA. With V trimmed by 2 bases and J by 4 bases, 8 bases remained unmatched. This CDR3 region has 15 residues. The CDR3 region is CASSLGVGGQYEQYF. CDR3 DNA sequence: TGTGCCAGCAGCTTAGGGGTGGGAGGGCAATACGAGCAGTACTTC.

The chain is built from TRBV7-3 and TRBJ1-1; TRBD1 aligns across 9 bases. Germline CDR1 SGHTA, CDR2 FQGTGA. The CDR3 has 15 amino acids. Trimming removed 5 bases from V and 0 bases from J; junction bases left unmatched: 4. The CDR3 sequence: CASSRTGEMNTEAFF. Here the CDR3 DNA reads TGTGCCAGCAGCCGGACAGGGGAAATGAACACTGAAGCTTTCTTT.

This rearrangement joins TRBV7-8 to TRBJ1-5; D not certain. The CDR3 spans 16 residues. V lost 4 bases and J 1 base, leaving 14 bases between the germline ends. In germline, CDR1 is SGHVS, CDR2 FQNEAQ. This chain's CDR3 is CASSSGEGFSNQPQHF. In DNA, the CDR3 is TGTGCCAGCAGCTCCGGGGAGGGTTTCAGCAATCAGCCCCAGCATTTT.

The CDR3 loop reads CASSSGGGEDNGELFF. DNA of the CDR3: TGCGCCAGCAGCTCCGGGGGGGGCGAAGATAACGGGGAGCTGTTTTTT. This rearrangement joins TRBV5-1 to TRBJ2-2, with 8 positions matching TRBD2. V shed 3 bases and J 7 bases; nucleotides not matched to a gene: 11. Germline V lookup: CDR1 SGHRS, CDR2 YFSETQ. This CDR3 region has 16 residues. Supplemented by reference TRBV5-1 and TRBJ2-2, the full variable domain reads KAGVTQTPRYLIKTRGQQVTLSCSPISGHRSVSWYQQTPGQGLQFLFEYFSETQRNKGNFPGRFSGRQFSNSRSEMNVSTLELGDSALYLCASSSGGGEDNGELFFGEGSRLTVL.

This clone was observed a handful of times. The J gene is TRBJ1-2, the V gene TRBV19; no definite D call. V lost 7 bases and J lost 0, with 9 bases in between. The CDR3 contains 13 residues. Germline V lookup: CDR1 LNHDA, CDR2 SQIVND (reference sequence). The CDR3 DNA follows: TGTGCCAGTACCCAGGTAGCTAACTATGGCTACACCTTC. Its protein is CASTQVANYGYTF.

As DNA, the CDR3 is TGTGCCAGTAGTATCTCGCGGGGAGTAGATACGCAGTATTTT. This sequence encodes CASSISRGVDTQYF. The chain carries TRBV19 and TRBJ2-3; D might be TRBD2 (6 bases). Germline CDR1 LNHDA, CDR2 SQIVND (reference sequence). V was pared by 3 bases and J by 5 bases, with 12 bases between. The CDR3 totals 14 residues.